This TCR beta chain was captured by sequencing in a study of shared clonotypes between healthy human individuals. The CDR3 totals 15 residues. Per germline, CDR1 MNHEY and CDR2 SVGAGI. V dropped 0 bases and J dropped 4; count of bases not matched to a gene: 5. Details on this clone: Its antigen is as yet unknown. The sample has other DNA sequences that encode this CDR3 too.

Naive CD4+ cells were CD45RA-selected; the remaining cells were memory. It was at deep level that the assay was run. Only in-frame clones appear in the TCRdb table, and some are missing; sequencing was by immunoSEQ multiplex PCR. The sample has millions of clones, more than 90% seen once. General observations from the study: Sampling covered nothing but blood. Tissue TCR repertoires likely differ from those found in blood.

The sample was naive CD4+ T cells sorted from blood. The subset is: CD45RA+ positively selected. This clonotype was sampled from a man between 18 and 29 years old in good health. The gene calls are TRBV6-5 and TRBJ1-1, with 7 bases lining up with TRBD1. CDR3 coding DNA: TGTGCCAGCAGTTACTCGAGGCAGGGGGGCACTGAAGCTTTCTTT. It yields the protein CASSYSRQGGTEAFF.